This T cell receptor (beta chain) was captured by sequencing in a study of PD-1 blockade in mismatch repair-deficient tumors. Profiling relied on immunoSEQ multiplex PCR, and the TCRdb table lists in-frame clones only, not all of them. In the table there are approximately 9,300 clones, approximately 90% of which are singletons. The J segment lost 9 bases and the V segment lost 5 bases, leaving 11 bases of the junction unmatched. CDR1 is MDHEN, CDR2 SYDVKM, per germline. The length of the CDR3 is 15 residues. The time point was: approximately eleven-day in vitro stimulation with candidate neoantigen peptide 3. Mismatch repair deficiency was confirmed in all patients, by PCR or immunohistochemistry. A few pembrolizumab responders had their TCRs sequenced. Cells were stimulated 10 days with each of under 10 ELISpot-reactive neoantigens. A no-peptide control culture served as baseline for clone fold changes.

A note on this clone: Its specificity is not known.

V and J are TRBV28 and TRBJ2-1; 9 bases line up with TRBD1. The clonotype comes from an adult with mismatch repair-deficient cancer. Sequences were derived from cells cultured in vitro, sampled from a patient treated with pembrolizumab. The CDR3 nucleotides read TGTGCCAGCAGTCCCGCGGGACAGGGAATTATTGAGCAGTTCTTC. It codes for CASSPAGQGIIEQFF.